The 19 T cell receptor beta chains listed next were all sequenced from one sample in a study of graft-versus-host responses after intestinal transplantation. These receptors have no known antigen. Clones were read by immunoSEQ multiplex PCR, and TCRdb kept only the in-frame ones, dropping some. The sample comprises around 88,000 clones, 80% to 95% of which are singletons, and about 7.3% rests with the top ten. The sequencing used unstimulated CD8+ T cells sorted from spleen or lymph node cells, collected before transplant. These receptors all stem from a human donor who was the organ donor for an intestinal transplant.

The chain has TRBV30 and TRBJ1-6, with D perhaps matching TRBD1 (5 bases). The CDR3 is 14 residues long. Germline lookup yields CDR1 GTSNPN and CDR2 SVGIG (reference sequence). V lost 5 bases and J lost 10, with 18 bases in between. Written as DNA, the CDR3 is TGTGCCTGGGAGGACGTGGGGGATCACTCACCCCTCCACTTT. It is translated as CAWEDVGDHSPLHF.

The chain is built from TRBV4-1 and TRBJ1-5, with D perhaps TRBD1 (5 bases). The CDR3 runs to 15 residues. Trimming took 0 bases from V and 4 from J, leaving 10 bases between them. The V gene's germline CDR1 is MGHRA and CDR2 YSYEKL. Here the CDR3 reads CASSQEGAPNQPQHF. CDR3 coding DNA: TGCGCCAGCAGCCAAGAAGGGGCTCCGAATCAGCCCCAGCATTTT.

The CDR3 sequence: CATGTSGEETQYF. The CDR3 DNA reads as TGTGCCACCGGGACTAGCGGGGAAGAGACCCAGTACTTC. The chain is built from TRBV7-9 and TRBJ2-5, with TRBD2 matching 13 bases. The J segment lost 3 bases and the V segment lost 10 bases, leaving 2 bases of the junction unmatched. Germline loops: CDR1 SEHNR, CDR2 FQNEAQ (reference sequence). This CDR3 spans 13 amino acids. The complete variable domain, with remaining parts taken from reference TRBV7-9 and TRBJ2-5, reads DTGVSQNPRHKITKRGQNVTFRCDPISEHNRLYWYRQTLGQGPEFLTYFQNEAQLEKSRLLSDRFSAERPKGSFSTLEIQRTEQGDSAMYLCATGTSGEETQYFGPGTRLLVL.

The J gene is TRBJ1-1, the V gene TRBV18, with TRBD1 identical over 8 bases. Unmatched junction bases numbered 4, after V lost 2 bases and J lost 5 bases. The CDR3 totals 14 residues. Germline CDR1 KGHSH, CDR2 LQKENI. CDR3 in DNA: TGTGCCAGCTCACCAGCAGGGGGCCAAACTGAAGCTTTCTTT. Encoded protein: CASSPAGGQTEAFF. Combining the CDR3 with reference TRBV18 and TRBJ1-1 gives the whole variable domain NAGVMQNPRHLVRRRGQEARLRCSPMKGHSHVYWYRQLPEEGLKFMVYLQKENIIDESGMPKERFSAEFPKEGPSILRIQQVVRGDSAAYFCASSPAGGQTEAFFGQGTRLTVV.

This chain joins TRBV29-1 and TRBJ2-1; D unclear. The length of the CDR3 is 16 residues. Trimming stripped 3 bases from V and 3 bases from J, with 18 bases between. Germline values: CDR1 SQVTM, CDR2 ANQGSEA. CDR3 coding DNA: TGCAGCGTTGAGTTGATTGCCAACCCCCTCTACAATGAGCAGTTCTTC. Translated: CSVELIANPLYNEQFF.

The genes are TRBV7-6 and TRBJ2-2, with TRBD2 matching 8 bases. The CDR3 consists of 17 residues. CDR1 and CDR2 from the germline V gene are SGHVS and FNYEAQ. V lost 4 bases to trimming and J lost 4 bases; unmatched junction nucleotides: 11. CDR3 bases: TGTGCCAGCAGCTCTAGCCCCGGGACTAGAGTCACCGGGGAGCTGTTTTTT. Translation gives CASSSSPGTRVTGELFF.

The chain is built from TRBV10-3 and TRBJ1-1; D uncertain. CDR1 and CDR2 from the germline V gene are ENHRY and SYGVKD. V lost 1 base and J 2 bases, leaving 5 bases between the germline ends. This CDR3 contains 13 residues. The DNA of the CDR3 is TGTGCCATCAGTGAGTTGGGAAACACTGAAGCTTTCTTT. Its protein is CAISELGNTEAFF.

This chain connects TRBV11-3 to TRBJ1-1, with D unresolved. The V gene's germline CDR1 is SGHNT and CDR2 YENEEA. Trimming left V 5 bases short and J 1 base short, with 14 bases between. This CDR3 has 15 residues. The CDR3: CASSPPGWGNTEAFF. The CDR3, as DNA: TGTGCCAGCAGCCCACCCGGGTGGGGGAACACTGAAGCTTTCTTT.

This chain uses TRBV5-8 with TRBJ1-1, with D perhaps matching TRBD1 (6 bases). CDR1 and CDR2 (germline): SGHTS, YDEGEE. Trimming removed 6 bases at V and 5 bases at J, with 14 bases between. The CDR3 loop spans 13 amino acids. CDR3 nucleotide sequence: TGTGCCAGCACACGGACAGTGGGGACTGAAGCTTTCTTT. Translation: CASTRTVGTEAFF.

The rearrangement joins TRBV9 to TRBJ2-1; tentative D call: TRBD1 (5 bases). Trimming pared 0 bases from V and 5 bases from J, leaving 9 bases between. Germline V gene data show CDR1 as SGDLS and CDR2 as YYNGEE. The CDR3 is made up of 14 amino acids. For the CDR3, the DNA is TGTGCCAGCAGCGTAGATTCAGGGCACAATGAGCAGTTCTTC. Translating it yields CASSVDSGHNEQFF.

The CDR3 region is CASSSTWSSYNEQFF. CDR3 coding DNA: TGTGCCAGCAGCTCTACGTGGAGCTCCTACAATGAGCAGTTCTTC. The V call is TRBV11-2, the J call TRBJ2-1; D ambiguous. The V end lost 4 bases, the J end lost 0 bases, and 10 bases lay between the germline ends. This CDR3 is 15 amino acids long. CDR1 SGHAT and CDR2 FQNNGV come from the germline V gene. Complete variable domain (other parts from reference TRBV11-2 and TRBJ2-1): EAGVAQSPRYKIIEKRQSVAFWCNPISGHATLYWYQQILGQGPKLLIQFQNNGVVDDSQLPKDRFSAERLKGVDSTLKIQPAKLEDSAVYLCASSSTWSSYNEQFFGPGTRLTVL.

The rearrangement joins TRBV19 to TRBJ2-7; D is perhaps TRBD1 (6 bases). Germline CDR1 and CDR2: LNHDA and SQIVND (reference sequence). The CDR3 length is 13 residues. The V end was cut by 11 bases, the J end by 0 bases, with 14 bases between. The CDR3 is CASQGDNSYEQYF. The DNA for the CDR3 is TGTGCCTCCCAAGGGGACAACTCCTACGAGCAGTACTTC.

A note on this clone: The same CDR3 can be traced to other DNA sequences in this sample. This rearrangement joins TRBV5-1 to TRBJ2-3; D gene ambiguous. The CDR3 runs 15 residues. Germline CDR1 is SGHRS and CDR2 is YFSETQ. V was clipped by 0 bases and J by 0 bases, with 8 bases between them. The CDR3 reads CASSLEQPSTDTQYF. The DNA of the CDR3 is TGCGCCAGCAGCTTGGAGCAGCCCAGCACAGATACGCAGTATTTT.

The chain couples TRBV9 to TRBJ1-3, with 7 bases matching TRBD1. The V gene's germline CDR1 is SGDLS and CDR2 YYNGEE. The CDR3 has 15 amino acids. The V gene end was trimmed by 4 bases and the J gene end by 4 bases; junction bases not matched to a gene: 8. CDR3 in amino acids: CASSTYTGAGNTIYF. The CDR3 DNA reads as TGTGCCAGCAGCACCTACACAGGGGCAGGAAACACCATATATTTT.

The rearrangement uses TRBV7-9 and TRBJ2-1; D is unclear. Deletions cut 1 base from V and 8 bases from J, with 15 bases between. This CDR3 has 15 residues. From germline, CDR1 is SEHNR and CDR2 FQNEAQ (reference sequence). Here the CDR3 reads CASSLVLVGRDEQFF. In nucleotides, the CDR3 is TGTGCCAGCAGCTTAGTCCTAGTGGGTCGGGATGAGCAGTTCTTC.

The genes are TRBV9 and TRBJ2-5; the D is unclear. The V end lost 0 bases, the J end lost 4 bases, and 4 bases lay between the germline ends. The CDR3 extends over 12 amino acids. The germline gives CDR1 SGDLS, CDR2 YYNGEE. CDR3 sequence reads: CASSVAGETQYF. DNA of the CDR3: TGTGCCAGCAGCGTAGCGGGAGAGACCCAGTACTTC.

This chain uses TRBV11-2 with TRBJ1-6; D ambiguous. V gave up 0 bases and J gave up 5 bases, with 17 bases separating them. Germline CDR1 reads SGHAT; CDR2 reads FQNNGV. The CDR3 extends over 18 amino acids. As DNA, the CDR3 is TGTGCCAGCAGCTTAGATGGGTTCTCTGGGTCCGATAATTCACCCCTCCACTTT. This encodes CASSLDGFSGSDNSPLHF.

The chain links TRBV7-2 to TRBJ2-1; D may be TRBD2 (6 bases). CDR1 and CDR2 from the germline V gene are SGHTA and FQGNSA. Trimming stripped 6 bases from V and 3 bases from J, with 9 bases between. This CDR3 has 13 amino acids. DNA of the CDR3: TGTGCCAGCAGGGCGGGATACTACAATGAGCAGTTCTTC. It yields the protein CASRAGYYNEQFF. Supplemented by reference TRBV7-2 and TRBJ2-1, the full variable domain reads GAGVSQSPSNKVTEKGKDVELRCDPISGHTALYWYRQSLGQGLEFLIYFQGNSAPDKSGLPSDRFSAERTGGSVSTLTIQRTQQEDSAVYLCASRAGYYNEQFFGPGTRLTVL.

This rearrangement joins TRBV6-1 to TRBJ1-1; unclear D gene. Germline V gene lookup returns CDR1 MNHNS and CDR2 SASEGT. The CDR3 is 15 amino acids. The V end was cut by 1 base, the J end by 3 bases, with 12 bases between. The CDR3 region is CASSEESPTDTEAFF. The DNA of the CDR3 is TGTGCCAGCAGTGAAGAATCTCCCACGGACACTGAAGCTTTCTTT.